The 32 T cell receptor beta chains in this list originate from one sample, sequenced in a study of technical replicates of blood from a handful of donors. Sequencing used immunoSEQ multiplex PCR; TCRdb keeps in-frame clones, though not all of them. The sample shows roughly 70,000 clones, approximately 89% of them seen only once. Sequences were obtained from PBMCs. These receptor sequences come from a human donor in good health. Some clones in this sample may be carry-over from other donors' samples.

The gene calls are TRBV7-2 and TRBJ1-3, with TRBD1 matching 9 bases. J was trimmed by 4 bases and V by 5 bases; bases with no gene match: 6. CDR3 size: 15 residues. Germline CDR1 SGHTA, CDR2 FQGNSA. CDR3 nucleotides: TGTGCCAGCAGCCAGGGGACAGGGTACGGAAACACCATATATTTT. It is translated as CASSQGTGYGNTIYF.

This sequence joins TRBV30 and TRBJ2-1; 8 bases align to TRBD2. V trimming: 3 bases; J trimming: 4 bases; junction bases outside the gene matches: 5. Germline V gene lookup returns CDR1 GTSNPN and CDR2 SVGIG (reference sequence). The CDR3 has 14 residues. The CDR3 sequence: CAWRASGPYNEQFF. CDR3 in DNA: TGTGCCTGGAGGGCTAGCGGGCCATACAATGAGCAGTTCTTC. Drawing the rest from reference TRBV30 and TRBJ2-1, the complete variable domain is SQTIHQWPATLVQPVGSPLSLECTVEGTSNPNLYWYRQAAGRGLQLLFYSVGIGQISSEVPQNLSASRPQDRQFILSSKKLLLSDSGFYLCAWRASGPYNEQFFGPGTRLTVL.

The V and J genes are TRBV11-3 and TRBJ1-6; 7 positions agree with TRBD1. Germline V gene lookup returns CDR1 SGHNT and CDR2 YENEEA. Unmatched junction bases numbered 5, after V lost 5 bases and J lost 7 bases. The CDR3 totals 14 residues. The CDR3, as DNA: TGTGCCAGCAGCGAGGGACAGCCCAATTCACCCCTCCACTTT. Translating gives CASSEGQPNSPLHF.

This clone was counted a few times. The V gene is TRBV7-2, the J gene TRBJ2-3; 13 nucleotides agree with TRBD2. The CDR3 is made up of 16 amino acids. The V gene's germline CDR1 is SGHTA and CDR2 FQGNSA. With V trimmed by 2 bases and J by 4 bases, 3 bases remained unmatched. The CDR3: CASSLLLAGGADTQYF. CDR3 in DNA: TGTGCCAGCAGCTTACTACTAGCGGGGGGGGCAGATACGCAGTATTTT.

This chain uses TRBV30 with TRBJ2-3, with D possibly being TRBD1 (6 bases). Germline CDR1 is GTSNPN and CDR2 is SVGIG (reference sequence). The CDR3 runs to 13 residues. Trimming removed 5 bases from V and 8 bases from J, with 17 bases in between. The CDR3 loop is CAWSPDRPVTQYF. CDR3 sequence (DNA): TGTGCCTGGTCCCCCGACAGGCCAGTTACGCAGTATTTT.

This chain joins TRBV7-2 and TRBJ1-2, with 7 positions matching TRBD1. This CDR3 has 13 amino acids. Germline V lookup: CDR1 SGHTA, CDR2 FQGNSA. Trimming cost V 4 bases and J 5 bases; bases outside gene matches: 4. The CDR3 loop is CASSSQGPYGYTF. The CDR3 DNA follows: TGTGCCAGCAGCTCACAGGGGCCTTATGGCTACACCTTC.

V gene TRBV19 combines with J gene TRBJ2-5, with D possibly matching TRBD2 (7 bases). V shed 4 bases and J shed 1 base, with 13 bases lying between them. The V gene's germline CDR1 is LNHDA and CDR2 SQIVND (reference sequence). The CDR3 is 15 residues long. The CDR3: CASSRLAGAQETQYF. The DNA of the CDR3 is TGTGCCAGTAGTAGGCTTGCGGGGGCCCAAGAGACCCAGTACTTC. Combining the CDR3 with reference TRBV19 and TRBJ2-5 gives the whole variable domain DGGITQSPKYLFRKEGQNVTLSCEQNLNHDAMYWYRQDPGQGLRLIYYSQIVNDFQKGDIAEGYSVSREKKESFPLTVTSAQKNPTAFYLCASSRLAGAQETQYFGPGTRLLVL.

This chain joins TRBV4-3 and TRBJ1-1; the match to TRBD1 covers 7 bases. From germline, CDR1 is LGHNA and CDR2 YSLEER. The CDR3 totals 15 residues. The trim removed 0 bases at V and 5 bases at J, leaving 6 bases unmatched. The CDR3 spells CASSQDGGGLTEAFF. CDR3 nucleotide sequence: TGCGCCAGCAGCCAAGACGGAGGGGGCTTGACTGAAGCTTTCTTT.

The chain combines TRBV29-1 with TRBJ2-6; D perhaps matches TRBD1 (6 bases). This CDR3 has 15 amino acids. Germline V gene data show CDR1 as SQVTM and CDR2 as ANQGSEA. The CDR3 DNA reads TGCAAAGGAAGGGGGTTACGCTCTGGGGCCAACGTCCTGACTTTC. This gives the protein CKGRGLRSGANVLTF.

V usage is TRBV11-2 and J usage is TRBJ1-1; tentative D call: TRBD1 (5 bases). Trimming left V 8 bases short and J 5 bases short, with 18 bases between. The CDR3 extends over 14 amino acids. Germline CDR1 reads SGHAT; CDR2 reads FQNNGV. The DNA for the CDR3 is TGTGCCAGCTGTCACCAGGGTCGCGAAACTGAAGCTTTCTTT. Translation: CASCHQGRETEAFF.

This sequence joins TRBV5-5 and TRBJ1-1; D perhaps matches TRBD1 (5 bases). Germline-derived CDR1 and CDR2 are SGHKS and YYEKEE (reference sequence). Trimming cost V 5 bases and J 3 bases, with 14 bases left between them. The CDR3 consists of 14 residues. CDR3 sequence: CASSFQGLDTEAFF. CDR3 bases: TGTGCCAGCAGTTTTCAGGGTCTGGACACTGAAGCTTTCTTT.

The chain uses TRBV2 and TRBJ2-4, with TRBD2 matching 9 bases. The CDR3 runs to 17 residues. Germline lookup yields CDR1 SNHLY and CDR2 FYNNEI. With V trimmed by 6 bases and J by 2 bases, 11 bases remained unmatched. CDR3 region: CASRLPSGGSPKNIQYF. Written as DNA, the CDR3 is TGTGCCAGCAGACTCCCGAGCGGGGGGTCTCCCAAAAACATTCAGTACTTC.

The chain carries TRBV6-5 and TRBJ1-5, with D possibly TRBD1 on 5 matching bases. This CDR3 region has 14 residues. The germline V and J ends were trimmed by 1 base and 6 bases, with 10 bases remaining between them. The V gene's germline CDR1 is MNHEY and CDR2 SVGAGI. In DNA form, the CDR3 reads TGTGCCAGCAGTTACTTTGGGGCTAGTCAGCCCCAGCATTTT. This sequence encodes CASSYFGASQPQHF.

The chain employs TRBV7-9 and TRBJ2-3, with D unresolved. CDR1 is SEHNR and CDR2 is FQNEAQ in the germline V gene (reference sequence). The CDR3 covers 14 residues. Trimming shortened V by 4 bases and J by 10 bases, and 18 bases separated the two germline ends. The chain's CDR3 is CASSSPFVKAAQYF. The CDR3, as DNA: TGTGCCAGCAGCTCCCCTTTTGTTAAGGCGGCGCAGTATTTT.

The chain uses TRBV14 and TRBJ2-5; no reliable D call. This CDR3 contains 14 residues. From germline, CDR1 is SGHDN and CDR2 FVKESK. The V gene lost 1 base and the J gene lost 5 bases, with 11 bases spanning the gap. In DNA, the CDR3 is TGTGCCAGCAGCCAAGTTGTGGGCCCCGAGACCCAGTACTTC. Protein sequence: CASSQVVGPETQYF.

The genes are TRBV7-2 and TRBJ1-2, with 10 bases identical to TRBD1. After removal of 2 bases from V and 8 bases from J, the junction contained 5 bases not matched to a gene. Germline V CDR1 and CDR2: SGHTA, FQGNSA. The CDR3 is 14 amino acids. CDR3 sequence reads: CASSLRQGAGGYTF. The DNA of the CDR3 is TGTGCCAGCAGCTTACGACAGGGGGCGGGGGGCTACACCTTC.

The V and J genes are TRBV11-2 and TRBJ1-4; D not resolved. Germline values: CDR1 SGHAT, CDR2 FQNNGV. V was cut by 3 bases and J by 13 bases, with 12 bases left in between. The CDR3 is made up of 12 amino acids. The CDR3 is CASSLSGWGLFF. Written as DNA, the CDR3 is TGTGCCAGCAGCTTGTCGGGGTGGGGACTGTTTTTT.

The V gene is TRBV18, the J gene TRBJ2-7; D gene uncertain. Per the germline V gene, CDR1 is KGHSH and CDR2 is LQKENI. This CDR3 is 13 amino acids long. Trimming removed 10 bases at V and 3 bases at J, with 16 bases between. CDR3 residues: CATQMAVNYEQYF. CDR3 DNA: TGTGCCACCCAGATGGCGGTTAACTACGAGCAGTACTTC.

This chain uses TRBV4-3 with TRBJ1-1, with D possibly matching TRBD1 (5 bases). The CDR3 has 18 amino acids. CDR1 and CDR2 from the germline V gene are LGHNA and YSLEER. V lost 0 bases and J lost 0, with 17 bases in between. The CDR3 DNA reads TGCGCCAGCAGCCAAGATACGATTCGCGGGGGAATGAACACTGAAGCTTTCTTT. Translating gives CASSQDTIRGGMNTEAFF.

The rearrangement joins TRBV7-3 to TRBJ2-1; 10 nucleotides align to TRBD2. The germline gives CDR1 SGHTA, CDR2 FQGTGA. With V trimmed by 5 bases and J by 6 bases, 4 bases remained unmatched. This CDR3 has 14 residues. This CDR3 reads CASSLAGASNEQFF. The CDR3, as DNA: TGTGCCAGCAGCCTAGCGGGGGCCAGCAATGAGCAGTTCTTC.

J is TRBJ2-3 and V is TRBV7-9; TRBD2 agrees at 14 bases. The CDR3 runs 17 residues. Trimming cost V 1 base and J 6 bases; bases outside gene matches: 6. The germline V gene has CDR1 SEHNR and CDR2 FQNEAQ (reference sequence). CDR3 amino acids: CASSLGLAGGLADTQYF. As DNA, the CDR3 is TGTGCCAGCAGCTTAGGACTAGCGGGGGGGCTGGCGGATACGCAGTATTTT.

Points on this clone: The same CDR3 also results from other DNA sequences found in this sample. V and J are TRBV6-5 and TRBJ2-1; TRBD2 might be the D (5 bases). Germline V gene lookup returns CDR1 MNHEY and CDR2 SVGAGI. This CDR3 region has 11 residues. Trimming took 8 bases from V and 6 from J, leaving 8 bases between them. For the CDR3, the DNA is TGTGCCAGCTCTAGCCTCAATGAGCAGTTCTTC. Residues: CASSSLNEQFF.

The rearrangement links TRBV7-9 to TRBJ2-2; D not certain. Germline V gene data show CDR1 as SEHNR and CDR2 as FQNEAQ (reference sequence). Trimming cost V 5 bases and J 10 bases, with 20 bases left between them. The length of the CDR3 is 15 residues. The CDR3 DNA is TGTGCCAGCAGCCCGCGCATCCTAGGTCTGGTGGAGCTGTTTTTT. The encoded protein is CASSPRILGLVELFF.

In this sample, this clone turned up a few times. CDR3: CSVESAMAAEAFF. CDR3 nucleotide sequence: TGCAGCGTTGAATCTGCTATGGCGGCTGAAGCTTTCTTT. V is TRBV29-1 and J is TRBJ1-1; D is ambiguous. This CDR3 region has 13 residues. With 2 bases removed from V and 6 bases from J, the gap between germline ends came to 13 bases. CDR1 is SQVTM, CDR2 ANQGSEA, per germline.

V usage is TRBV21-1 and J usage is TRBJ2-7; the table's D call TRBD2 went unverified against the DNA. TRBV21-1 is assigned pseudogene status. This CDR3 comprises 13 residues. The CDR3 DNA follows: TGTGCCAGCACCTCCCGGCGGCGTCCCGAGCAGTACTTC. Translating gives CASTSRRRPEQYF.

The rearrangement uses TRBV2 and TRBJ1-1; 7 nucleotides agree with TRBD1. This CDR3 has 11 amino acids. The V and J ends lost 4 bases and 11 bases, in that order; junction bases with no gene match: 4. Germline values: CDR1 SNHLY, CDR2 FYNNEI. The CDR3 DNA reads TGTGCCAGCAGTGGACAGGGTGGGGCTTTCTTT. This sequence encodes CASSGQGGAFF.

The rearrangement joins TRBV7-9 to TRBJ1-2, with 9 bases aligning to TRBD1. Germline CDR1 reads SEHNR; CDR2 reads FQNEAQ (reference sequence). After removal of 4 bases from V and 0 bases from J, the junction contained 3 bases not matched to a gene. This CDR3 contains 15 residues. The CDR3: CASSSYRGPNYGYTF. CDR3 sequence (DNA): TGTGCCAGCAGCTCCTACAGGGGGCCTAACTATGGCTACACCTTC.

The chain carries TRBV7-2 and TRBJ1-2; 8 positions agree with TRBD1. This CDR3 spans 15 amino acids. Unmatched junction bases numbered 7, after V lost 6 bases and J lost 1 base. CDR1 is SGHTA, CDR2 FQGNSA, per germline. In nucleotides, the CDR3 is TGTGCCAGCAGTACTCAGGGGGCGGTTAACTATGGCTACACCTTC. Amino acid sequence: CASSTQGAVNYGYTF.

The rearrangement links TRBV30 to TRBJ2-2, with 8 bases fitting TRBD2. In germline, CDR1 is GTSNPN, CDR2 SVGIG (reference sequence). The CDR3 covers 13 residues. CDR3 protein: CGAGGSNTGELFF. In DNA, the CDR3 is TGTGGTGCGGGAGGATCGAACACCGGGGAGCTGTTTTTT.

The V gene is TRBV5-1, the J gene TRBJ1-2; TRBD1 matches at 7 bases. With 0 bases clipped from V and 8 bases from J, the junction kept 4 bases outside the gene matches. Germline V lookup: CDR1 SGHRS, CDR2 YFSETQ. The CDR3 runs 13 residues. CDR3 amino acids: CASSLEQGIGYTF. CDR3 DNA: TGCGCCAGCAGCTTGGAACAGGGGATAGGCTACACCTTC.

The J gene is TRBJ1-1, the V gene TRBV29-1; D is ambiguous. The CDR3 spans 12 residues. The ends were cut back, 7 bases at V and 6 bases at J, with 15 bases in the middle. Germline CDR1 and CDR2: SQVTM and ANQGSEA. CDR3 nucleotides: TGCAGCGCCAGATGGAGGGAGGCTGAAGCTTTCTTT. It translates to CSARWREAEAFF.

The chain combines TRBV5-6 with TRBJ1-4, with D hard to call. V lost 0 bases to trimming and J lost 0 bases, with 9 bases between them. Per the germline V gene, CDR1 is SGHDT and CDR2 is YYEEEE. The CDR3 extends over 16 amino acids. The CDR3 protein is CASSLAQLATNEKLFF. CDR3 sequence (DNA): TGTGCCAGCAGCTTGGCACAGCTTGCAACTAATGAAAAACTGTTTTTT.